Listed here are 5 T cell receptor beta chains from one sample, sequenced in a study. TCRdb reanalysed the RT-PCR reads using MiXCR and keeps one entry per CDR3 protein. The sample gives about 680,000 distinct CDR3 sequences, 13% to 15% of which show up once; just over 3.5% is in the top ten. Sequenced sample: memory CD4+ T cells from blood. The receptors were sampled from a female donor in good health, serving as a healthy control.

This clonotype was seen at least ten times. The rearrangement links TRBV5-1 to TRBJ2-1, with 10 nucleotides matching TRBD2. This CDR3 contains 14 residues. Germline assignment: CDR1 SGHRS and CDR2 YFSETQ. Unmatched junction bases numbered 7, after V lost 4 bases and J lost 9 bases. The DNA of the CDR3 is TGCGCCAGCAGCCTTCTAGCGGGAGAAGGTGAGCAGTTCTTC. It encodes CASSLLAGEGEQFF.

This chain links TRBV5-1 with TRBJ2-3; tentative D call: TRBD1 (5 bases). CDR1 is SGHRS, CDR2 YFSETQ, per germline. CDR3 length: 14 residues. V was clipped by 0 bases and J by 4 bases, with 9 bases between them. Here the CDR3 reads CASSLVQGPDTQYF. CDR3 coding DNA: TGCGCCAGCAGCTTGGTGCAGGGCCCAGATACGCAGTATTTT.

This clonotype was counted ten times or more. This chain uses TRBV20-1 with TRBJ2-1; D may be TRBD2 (5 bases). The CDR3 totals 14 residues. Looked up from germline, CDR1 is DFQATT and CDR2 is SNEGSKA (reference sequence). The V gene lost 6 bases and the J gene lost 0 bases, with 12 bases spanning the gap. The CDR3 bases are TGCAGTGCGGAAGGTGGGAGCTCCTACAATGAGCAGTTCTTC. It specifies CSAEGGSSYNEQFF.

The chain combines TRBV7-8 with TRBJ1-4, with D perhaps matching TRBD1 (6 bases). V was cut by 7 bases and J by 8 bases, with 23 bases left in between. CDR3 size: 16 residues. Looked up from germline, CDR1 is SGHVS and CDR2 is FQNEAQ. The CDR3 protein is CASTGPIQGLEEKLFF. The DNA of the CDR3 is TGTGCCAGCACCGGCCCAATACAGGGCCTTGAAGAAAAACTGTTTTTT.

This clonotype appeared a few times. This rearrangement joins TRBV11-2 to TRBJ1-1; no clear D gene. Germline CDR1 reads SGHAT; CDR2 reads FQNNGV. This CDR3 is built from 14 residues. V lost 1 base and J 4 bases, leaving 10 bases between the germline ends. The CDR3 DNA sequence: TGTGCCAGCAGCTTAGGGTCCGACGGCACTGAAGCTTTCTTT. Translation: CASSLGSDGTEAFF. The variable domain in full, completed from reference TRBV11-2 and TRBJ1-1, reads EAGVAQSPRYKIIEKRQSVAFWCNPISGHATLYWYQQILGQGPKLLIQFQNNGVVDDSQLPKDRFSAERLKGVDSTLKIQPAKLEDSAVYLCASSLGSDGTEAFFGQGTRLTVV.